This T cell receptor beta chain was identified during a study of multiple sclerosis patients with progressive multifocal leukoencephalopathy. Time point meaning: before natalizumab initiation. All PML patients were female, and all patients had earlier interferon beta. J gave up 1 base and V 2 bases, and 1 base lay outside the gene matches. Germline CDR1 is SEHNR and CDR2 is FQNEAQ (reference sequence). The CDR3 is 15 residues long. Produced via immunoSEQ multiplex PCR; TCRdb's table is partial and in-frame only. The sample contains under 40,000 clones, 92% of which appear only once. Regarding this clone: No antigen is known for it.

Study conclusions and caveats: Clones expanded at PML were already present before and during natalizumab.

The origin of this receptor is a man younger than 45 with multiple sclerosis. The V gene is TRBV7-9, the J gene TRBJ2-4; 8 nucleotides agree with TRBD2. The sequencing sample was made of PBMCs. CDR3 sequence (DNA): TGTGCCAGCAGCTTAACGGGAGGGGCCAAAAACATTCAGTACTTC. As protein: CASSLTGGAKNIQYF.